This T cell receptor (beta chain) was retrieved from a study of cytomegalovirus exposure and HLA in healthy donors. PCR employed 60 Vbeta and 13 Jbeta primers. Assay: immunoSEQ multiplex PCR; the TCRdb copy retains only in-frame clones and omits some. The sample holds roughly 150,000 clones, 80% seen once. Healthy bone marrow donors made up the donors. Notes on this clone: What it binds is not known.

Findings and caveats of the study: The study put 150 to 200 TCR beta chains on its list as cytomegalovirus-associated. Later on, a genetic analysis was performed. It linked a missense variant in DCLRE1C with V- and J-gene trimming of TCR beta.

The source is a man aged 25 to 40 in good health and CMV-seronegative. The sample consisted of PBMCs.

CDR3 amino acids: CASSSGYEQYF. The DNA of the CDR3 is TGCGCCAGCAGCTCAGGCTACGAGCAGTACTTC. This chain uses TRBV5-1 with TRBJ2-7; D not resolved. CDR1 and CDR2 from the germline V gene are SGHRS and YFSETQ. The CDR3 runs to 11 residues. Trimming took 3 bases from V and 3 from J, leaving 4 bases between them.